The rows below give T cell receptor beta chains drawn from one sample of a study of technical replicates of blood from four donors. Generated by immunoSEQ multiplex PCR, the TCRdb table keeps only in-frame clones and is missing some. The sample includes 75,000 to 100,000 clones, approximately 96% of them seen just once. Sequences were obtained from T cells isolated from PBMCs. The receptors shown here come from a human donor in good health. CDR3s include the opening cysteine and the closing phenylalanine or tryptophan. The order of the fields is clone size, J gene, V gene, CDR3 protein. Expanded clones are given a class, and other clones once, few, many or no size at all.

. TRBJ1-1 TRBV7-2 CASSLLAPNTEAFF
. TRBJ2-1 TRBV2 CASNVAGVGNEQFF
. TRBJ1-2 TRBV5-3 CARWGGGYTF
. TRBJ1-1 TRBV27 CASSYGPKGGLPNTEAFF
once TRBJ2-3 TRBV4-1 CASSQEPGVRDTQYF
. TRBJ1-5 TRBV27 CASSLTGGRSNQPQHF
. TRBJ1-6 TRBV6-5 CASSPQGDNSPLHF
. TRBJ2-7 TRBV28 CASSPRVSVYEQYF
. TRBJ2-7 TRBV6-5 CASSLRTGGFYEQYF
. TRBJ2-5 TRBV7-3 CASSPTGLQETQYF
. TRBJ2-2 TRBV27 CAPQGYTGELFF
. TRBJ2-7 TRBV28 CASSSGYPYEQYF
. TRBJ2-7 TRBV14 CASSQIGQGPYEQYF
. TRBJ2-2 TRBV25-1 CASSSSGTVVNTGELFF
. TRBJ1-1 TRBV19 CASSIPRQGGVNTEAFF
. TRBJ2-2 TRBV5-1 CASSLGAQIGELFF
. TRBJ2-5 TRBV5-4 CASSLAVSIETQYF
. TRBJ1-1 TRBV7-9 CASSFTGDMAFF
. TRBJ2-1 TRBV4-1 CASSQPTRSNEQFF
. TRBJ1-5 TRBV27 CASSFNYPAGAAGPQHF
. TRBJ1-3 TRBV11-2 CASSLERAGNTIYF
. TRBJ1-5 TRBV28 CASSRDRETDSNQPQHF
. TRBJ1-2 TRBV29-1 CSVDHEANYGYTF